These 4 T cell receptor beta chains came from one sample sequenced in a study of blood T cell repertoires in COVID-19 (dated by TCRdb to about 2020). To prepare the library, the immunoSEQ multiplex PCR assay was applied. TCRdb took over this immuneACCESS table, retaining in-frame rearrangements with V and J assigned. Such tables are incomplete; in checked studies, under half of the missing clones stem from an unresolved V gene, and the remainder is unexplained. The sample table records about 150,000 clones; approximately 84% of these occur just once. The ten largest clones add up to about 3.7% of the sample. Sequences were obtained from PBMCs or T cells enriched from blood (not recorded which). The receptor source for this set is a woman aged 50 to 60 with acute COVID-19.

The genes are TRBV10-1 and TRBJ1-1, with D possibly TRBD1 on 5 matching bases. The CDR3 loop spans 15 amino acids. The germline V gene encodes CDR1 WNHNN and CDR2 SYGVQD (reference sequence). The V end lost 0 bases, the J end lost 5 bases, and 13 bases lay between the germline ends. CDR3 in DNA: TGCGCCAGCAGTGAGTCTTTGGGGGGAAAGACTGAAGCTTTCTTT. Its protein product is CASSESLGGKTEAFF.

The V and J genes are TRBV7-3 and TRBJ2-3; 7 nucleotides agree with TRBD1. The CDR3 is 15 amino acids. In germline, CDR1 is SGHTA, CDR2 FQGTGA. Unmatched junction bases numbered 7, after V lost 5 bases and J lost 2 bases. Written as DNA, the CDR3 is TGTGCCAGCAGCCCCCAGACAGGGATCACAGATACGCAGTATTTT. As protein: CASSPQTGITDTQYF. Variable domain in full (rest from reference TRBV7-3 and TRBJ2-3): GAGVSQTPSNKVTEKGKYVELRCDPISGHTALYWYRQSLGQGPEFLIYFQGTGAADDSGLPNDRFFAVRPEGSVSTLKIQRTERGDSAVYLCASSPQTGITDTQYFGPGTRLTVL.

This clone was counted once. For the CDR3, the DNA is TGTGCCAGCAGCAGTCCGGGACAGGTGCCAAATGAGCAGTTCTTC. Translation gives CASSSPGQVPNEQFF. This chain links TRBV5-4 with TRBJ2-1; 8 bases are a match to TRBD1. The V segment lost 4 bases and the J segment 7 bases; nucleotides outside the gene matches: 10. CDR3 size: 15 residues. From germline, CDR1 is SGHNT and CDR2 YYREEE (reference sequence). The variable domain in full, completed from reference TRBV5-4 and TRBJ2-1, reads ETGVTQSPTHLIKTRGQQVTLRCSSQSGHNTVSWYQQALGQGPQFIFQYYREEENGRGNFPPRFSGLQFPNYSSELNVNALELDDSALYLCASSSPGQVPNEQFFGPGTRLTVL.

This chain joins TRBV2 and TRBJ2-2, with a weak D call TRBD1 (6 bases). The CDR3 contains 14 residues. V lost 4 bases and J lost 1, with 7 bases in between. Germline CDR1 and CDR2: SNHLY and FYNNEI. The CDR3 is CASSGRGNTGELFF. The CDR3 DNA follows: TGTGCCAGCAGTGGCAGGGGGAACACCGGGGAGCTGTTTTTT.